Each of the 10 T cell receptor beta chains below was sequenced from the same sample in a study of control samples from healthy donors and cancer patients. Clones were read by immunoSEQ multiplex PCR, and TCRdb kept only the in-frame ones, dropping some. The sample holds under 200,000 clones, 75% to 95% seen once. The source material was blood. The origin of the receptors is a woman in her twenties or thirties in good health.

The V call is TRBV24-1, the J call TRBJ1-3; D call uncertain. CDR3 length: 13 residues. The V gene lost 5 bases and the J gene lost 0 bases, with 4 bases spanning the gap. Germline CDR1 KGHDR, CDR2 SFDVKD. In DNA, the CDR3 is TGTGCCACCAGTGGAGGCTCTGGAAACACCATATATTTT. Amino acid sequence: CATSGGSGNTIYF.

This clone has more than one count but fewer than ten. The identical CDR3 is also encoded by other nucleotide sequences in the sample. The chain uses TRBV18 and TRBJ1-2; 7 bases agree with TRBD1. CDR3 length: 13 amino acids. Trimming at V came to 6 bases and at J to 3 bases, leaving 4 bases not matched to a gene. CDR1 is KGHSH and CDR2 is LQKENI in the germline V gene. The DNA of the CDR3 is TGTGCCAGCTCCCCCGGGACAGACTATGGCTACACCTTC. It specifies CASSPGTDYGYTF.

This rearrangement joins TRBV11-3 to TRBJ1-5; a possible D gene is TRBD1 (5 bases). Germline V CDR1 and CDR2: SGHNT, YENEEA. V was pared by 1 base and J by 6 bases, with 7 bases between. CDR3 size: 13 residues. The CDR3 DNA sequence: TGTGCCAGCAGCTTAGGGGGGACTCAGCCCCAGCATTTT. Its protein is CASSLGGTQPQHF.

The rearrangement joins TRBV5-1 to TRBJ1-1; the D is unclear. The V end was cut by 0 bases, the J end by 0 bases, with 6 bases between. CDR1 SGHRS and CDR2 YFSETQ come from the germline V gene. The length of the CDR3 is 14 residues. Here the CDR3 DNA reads TGCGCCAGCAGCTTGGCCCCAGTGAACACTGAAGCTTTCTTT. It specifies CASSLAPVNTEAFF.

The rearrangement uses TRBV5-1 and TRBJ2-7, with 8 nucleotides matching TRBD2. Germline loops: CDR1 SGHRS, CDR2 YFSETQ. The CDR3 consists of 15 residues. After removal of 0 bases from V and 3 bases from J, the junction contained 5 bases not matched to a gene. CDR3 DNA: TGCGCCAGCAGCTTGGGGGCGGGAGGAGTCTACGAGCAGTACTTC. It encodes CASSLGAGGVYEQYF.

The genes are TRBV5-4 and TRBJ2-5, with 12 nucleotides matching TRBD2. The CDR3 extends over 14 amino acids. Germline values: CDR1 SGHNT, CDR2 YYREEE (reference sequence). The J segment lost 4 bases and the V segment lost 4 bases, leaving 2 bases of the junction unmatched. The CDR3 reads CASSLAGGGETQYF. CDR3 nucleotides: TGTGCCAGCAGCCTAGCGGGAGGGGGAGAGACCCAGTACTTC.

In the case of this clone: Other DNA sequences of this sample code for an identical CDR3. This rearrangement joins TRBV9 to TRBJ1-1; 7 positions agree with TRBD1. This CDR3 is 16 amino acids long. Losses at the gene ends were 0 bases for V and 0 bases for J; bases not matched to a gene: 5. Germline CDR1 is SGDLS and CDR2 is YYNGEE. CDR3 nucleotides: TGTGCCAGCAGCGTAGGTCAGGGGGGGATGAACACTGAAGCTTTCTTT. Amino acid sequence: CASSVGQGGMNTEAFF. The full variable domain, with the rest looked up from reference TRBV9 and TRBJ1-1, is DSGVTQTPKHLITATGQRVTLRCSPRSGDLSVYWYQQSLDQGLQFLIQYYNGEERAKGNILERFSAQQFPDLHSELNLSSLELGDSALYFCASSVGQGGMNTEAFFGQGTRLTVV.

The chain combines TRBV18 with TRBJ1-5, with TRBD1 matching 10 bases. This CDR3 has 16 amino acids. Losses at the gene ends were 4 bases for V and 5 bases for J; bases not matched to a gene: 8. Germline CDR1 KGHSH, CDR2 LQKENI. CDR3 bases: TGTGCCAGCTCACAACCCGGGACAGGGGTCCATCAGCCCCAGCATTTT. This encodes CASSQPGTGVHQPQHF.

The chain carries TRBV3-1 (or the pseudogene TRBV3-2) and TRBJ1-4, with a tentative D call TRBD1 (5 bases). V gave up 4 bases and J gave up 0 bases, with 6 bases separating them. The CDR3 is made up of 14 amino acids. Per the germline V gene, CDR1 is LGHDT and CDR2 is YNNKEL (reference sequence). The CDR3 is CASSPQATNEKLFF. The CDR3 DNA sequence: TGTGCCAGCAGCCCACAGGCAACTAATGAAAAACTGTTTTTT.

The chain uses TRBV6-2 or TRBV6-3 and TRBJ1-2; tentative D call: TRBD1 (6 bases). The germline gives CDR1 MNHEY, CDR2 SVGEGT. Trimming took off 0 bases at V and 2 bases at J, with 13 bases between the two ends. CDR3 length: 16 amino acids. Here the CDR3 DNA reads TGTGCCAGCAGTTACTCCGGGGGGCAGAGGAACTATGGCTACACCTTC. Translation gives CASSYSGGQRNYGYTF.